This entry features one T cell receptor beta chain sequence. The antigen remains undetermined. Trimming removed 0 bases from V and 0 bases from J, with 10 bases in between. There are 15 residues in the CDR3. CDR1 is SGDLS and CDR2 is YYNGEE in the germline V gene. This sample stems from a study of PD-1 blockade in classical Hodgkin lymphoma. With no exception, relapse followed autologous stem cell transplantation in all patients, and brentuximab vedotin exposure varied. Measured with immunoSEQ multiplex PCR; TCRdb has only the in-frame clones, and not every one. The profile shows 20,000 to 25,000 clones, around 70% of them singletons. Study findings and constraints: Repertoires differed for reasons still undefined, possibly disease activity or prior therapy. Those starting nivolumab under 1 year post-ASCT were excluded.

V usage is TRBV9 and J usage is TRBJ2-7; D perhaps matches TRBD2 (5 bases). This receptor was identified in a human donor with classical Hodgkin lymphoma. This specimen consisted of peripheral blood mononuclear cells (PBMCs), obtained at baseline. CDR3 bases: TGTGCCAGCAGCGTAGGGGCCGGGGTCTCCTACGAGCAGTACTTC. Its protein is CASSVGAGVSYEQYF.